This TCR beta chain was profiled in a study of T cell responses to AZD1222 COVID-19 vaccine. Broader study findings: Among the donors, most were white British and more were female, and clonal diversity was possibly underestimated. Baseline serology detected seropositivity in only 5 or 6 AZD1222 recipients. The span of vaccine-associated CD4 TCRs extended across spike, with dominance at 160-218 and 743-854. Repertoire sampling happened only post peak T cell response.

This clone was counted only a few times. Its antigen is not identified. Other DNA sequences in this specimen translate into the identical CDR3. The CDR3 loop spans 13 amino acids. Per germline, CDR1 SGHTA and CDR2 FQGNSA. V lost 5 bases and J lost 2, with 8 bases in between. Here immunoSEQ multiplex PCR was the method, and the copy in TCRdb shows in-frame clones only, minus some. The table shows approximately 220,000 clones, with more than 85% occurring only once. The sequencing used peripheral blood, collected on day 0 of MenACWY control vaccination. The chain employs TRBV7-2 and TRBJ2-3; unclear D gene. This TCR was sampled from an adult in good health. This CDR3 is CASSPPSTDTQYF. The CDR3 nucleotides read TGTGCCAGCAGCCCACCATCCACAGATACGCAGTATTTT.